The next 18 T cell receptor beta chains were all read from a single sample in a study of blood T cell repertoires in COVID-19. Assay: immunoSEQ multiplex PCR; the TCRdb copy retains only in-frame clones and omits some. The table shows about 190,000 clones, with nearly 85% occurring only once. The sample taken for sequencing was peripheral blood. These receptors all come from a woman between 25 and 40 years old with acute or convalescent COVID-19.

The chain is built from TRBV14 and TRBJ1-1, with D possibly matching TRBD1 (6 bases). In germline, CDR1 is SGHDN, CDR2 FVKESK. The CDR3 loop spans 14 amino acids. Trimming took off 4 bases at V and 4 bases at J, with 13 bases between the two ends. Here the CDR3 reads CASSRWTESTEAFF. CDR3 in DNA: TGTGCCAGCAGCCGTTGGACAGAGAGCACTGAAGCTTTCTTT.

On this clone: The junction departs from the called germline gene at one end, perhaps through a read error. The rearrangement links TRBV11-1 to TRBJ2-2, with 10 bases identical to TRBD1. The germline V gene encodes CDR1 SGHAT and CDR2 FQDESV (reference sequence). The CDR3 consists of 16 residues. CDR3 nucleotide sequence: TGTGTCAGCAGCTTCGCCGGGACAGGGGATAACGGGGAGCTGTTTTTT. Residues: CVSSFAGTGDNGELFF.

In regard to this clone: Within the sample, other DNA sequences also encode this same CDR3. The chain carries TRBV20-1 and TRBJ1-2; perhaps TRBD1 as D (5 bases). The germline V and J ends were trimmed by 1 base and 6 bases, with 6 bases remaining between them. The CDR3 has 11 amino acids. Germline CDR1 is DFQATT and CDR2 is SNEGSKA (reference sequence). CDR3: CSARGGDGYTF. The CDR3 region has the DNA TGCAGTGCTAGAGGGGGCGATGGCTACACCTTC.

The genes are TRBV3-1 (or the pseudogene TRBV3-2) and TRBJ1-2; no clear D gene. Germline CDR1 reads LGHDT; CDR2 reads YNNKEL (reference sequence). V was trimmed by 0 bases and J by 5 bases, leaving 13 bases between them. The CDR3 has 15 amino acids. CDR3 loop: CASSQDFQQFYGYTF. The CDR3, as DNA: TGTGCCAGCAGCCAAGACTTTCAACAGTTTTATGGCTACACCTTC.

The chain recombines TRBV3-1 (or the pseudogene TRBV3-2) with TRBJ2-1, with D perhaps matching TRBD2 (5 bases). Trimming removed 0 bases at V and 3 bases at J, with 6 bases between. CDR1 and CDR2 (germline): LGHDT, YNNKEL (reference sequence). The CDR3 extends over 14 amino acids. CDR3 nucleotides: TGTGCCAGCAGCCAAGATGGACTCTACAATGAGCAGTTCTTC. It is translated as CASSQDGLYNEQFF.

The rearrangement uses TRBV18 and TRBJ2-7; 7 bases are a match to TRBD1. From germline, CDR1 is KGHSH and CDR2 LQKENI. The CDR3 length is 14 residues. The ends lost 3 bases at V and 2 bases at J; junction bases unmatched: 4. For the CDR3, the DNA is TGTGCCAGCTCACCGTTCAGGGGGACCTACGAGCAGTACTTC. It is translated as CASSPFRGTYEQYF.

This chain joins TRBV5-1 and TRBJ2-3; possibly TRBD2 for D (6 bases). V gave up 0 bases and J gave up 4 bases, with 15 bases separating them. The germline gives CDR1 SGHRS, CDR2 YFSETQ. The CDR3 extends over 16 amino acids. The CDR3 here is CASSLVGGAFADTQYF. The CDR3, as DNA: TGCGCCAGCAGCTTGGTTGGCGGGGCCTTCGCAGATACGCAGTATTTT. The full variable domain, rest sourced from reference TRBV5-1 and TRBJ2-3, is KAGVTQTPRYLIKTRGQQVTLSCSPISGHRSVSWYQQTPGQGLQFLFEYFSETQRNKGNFPGRFSGRQFSNSRSEMNVSTLELGDSALYLCASSLVGGAFADTQYFGPGTRLTVL.

This clone has a handful of counts. The gene calls are TRBV7-2 and TRBJ1-2; the match to TRBD1 covers 7 bases. This CDR3 has 15 amino acids. The junction had 10 bases not matched to a gene; V was cut back by 4 bases and J by 5 bases. Germline values: CDR1 SGHTA, CDR2 FQGNSA. For the CDR3, the DNA is TGTGCCAGCAGCTCCGCAGGGGGACGGCCTTATGGCTACACCTTC. It translates to CASSSAGGRPYGYTF.

DNA for the CDR3: TGTGCCAGCAGCTTAGTGAGGACAGGGGGCTATGGCTACACCTTC. Protein product: CASSLVRTGGYGYTF. The chain employs TRBV7-2 and TRBJ1-2; 10 nucleotides align to TRBD1. The CDR3 contains 15 residues. CDR1 SGHTA and CDR2 FQGNSA come from the germline V gene. V shed 1 base and J 4 bases; nucleotides not matched to a gene: 3. Drawing the rest from reference TRBV7-2 and TRBJ1-2, the complete variable domain is GAGVSQSPSNKVTEKGKDVELRCDPISGHTALYWYRQSLGQGLEFLIYFQGNSAPDKSGLPSDRFSAERTGGSVSTLTIQRTQQEDSAVYLCASSLVRTGGYGYTFGSGTRLTVV.

This chain links TRBV7-2 with TRBJ2-1, with unresolved D. Deletions cut 2 bases from V and 0 bases from J, with 11 bases between. The CDR3 contains 16 residues. The V gene's germline CDR1 is SGHTA and CDR2 FQGNSA. CDR3: CASSLWAISSYNEQFF. DNA for the CDR3: TGTGCCAGCAGCTTATGGGCCATTAGCTCCTACAATGAGCAGTTCTTC.

V and J are TRBV29-1 and TRBJ1-3; possible D gene TRBD1, 5 bases. The CDR3 totals 13 residues. The V end lost 4 bases, the J end lost 2 bases, and 9 bases lay between the germline ends. Germline V gives CDR1 SQVTM, CDR2 ANQGSEA. CDR3 coding DNA: TGCAGCGTTGTTACAGGACCTGGAAACACCATATATTTT. Its protein is CSVVTGPGNTIYF.

This clone was found once. This chain connects TRBV19 to TRBJ1-5; no definite D call. CDR3 length equals 15 residues. Germline V CDR1 and CDR2: LNHDA, SQIVND (reference sequence). V was trimmed by 7 bases and J by 0 bases, leaving 13 bases between them. The chain's CDR3 is CASTEGGYSNQPQHF. The CDR3 DNA is TGTGCCAGTACCGAGGGAGGGTATAGCAATCAGCCCCAGCATTTT.

The chain recombines TRBV7-9 with TRBJ1-3; TRBD1 might be the D (5 bases). The V and J ends lost 5 bases and 11 bases respectively, with 19 bases between them. CDR1 is SEHNR, CDR2 FQNEAQ, per germline (reference sequence). This CDR3 is 14 amino acids long. The DNA of the CDR3 is TGTGCCAGCAGCAGAGACGGGGGTCGCGGAGCCATATATTTT. The encoded protein is CASSRDGGRGAIYF.

This chain's CDR3 is CASVQDEQFF. CDR3 nucleotides: TGTGCCAGCGTGCAGGATGAGCAGTTCTTC. The rearrangement uses TRBV28 and TRBJ2-1; D unresolved. CDR3 size: 10 residues. V lost 8 bases, J lost 8 bases, and 7 bases lay in between. From germline, CDR1 is MDHEN and CDR2 SYDVKM.

The chain uses TRBV27 and TRBJ2-3; tentatively, D is TRBD1 (7 bases). The CDR3 runs to 16 residues. Germline-derived CDR1 and CDR2 are MNHEY and SMNVEV (reference sequence). Trimming pared 2 bases from V and 4 bases from J, leaving 16 bases between. In DNA, the CDR3 is TGTGCCAGCAGTTTACCGGGGACAGCGGGTCCAGATACGCAGTATTTT. It specifies CASSLPGTAGPDTQYF.

V usage is TRBV4-1 and J usage is TRBJ2-3; 9 bases line up with TRBD2. There are 17 residues in the CDR3. The germline gives CDR1 MGHRA, CDR2 YSYEKL. V was pared by 0 bases and J by 4 bases, with 8 bases of the junction left unmatched. Written as DNA, the CDR3 is TGCGCCAGCAGCCAAGATTCCTGGCGGGGGGGCTCAGATACGCAGTATTTT. It specifies CASSQDSWRGGSDTQYF.

The rearrangement joins TRBV5-1 to TRBJ1-1; TRBD1 matches at 7 bases. This CDR3 contains 14 residues. The germline V gene has CDR1 SGHRS and CDR2 YFSETQ. V trimming: 5 bases; J trimming: 3 bases; junction bases outside the gene matches: 7. The CDR3 DNA reads TGCGCCAGCAGTCAGCTCAGGGGGGACACTGAAGCTTTCTTT. This encodes CASSQLRGDTEAFF.

The CDR3 nucleotides are TGTGCCAGCAGCGCAGAGACAGGGAACTACGAGCAGTACTTC. This sequence encodes CASSAETGNYEQYF. The chain uses TRBV11-3 and TRBJ2-7; 7 bases align to TRBD1. J was trimmed by 3 bases and V by 5 bases; bases with no gene match: 7. CDR1 and CDR2 (germline): SGHNT, YENEEA. This CDR3 is 14 amino acids long.